These 8 T cell receptor beta chains came from one sample sequenced in a study of T cell changes during pregnancy in multiple sclerosis. TCRdb keeps only in-frame clones here, not all; method: immunoSEQ multiplex PCR. Here the sample spans 30,000 to 35,000 clones, about nine tenths being singletons. The source material was CD8+ T cells from peripheral blood mononuclear cells, sampled in the first trimester of pregnancy. All receptors come from a female donor with multiple sclerosis, enrolled in a pregnancy study.

The genes are TRBV27 and TRBJ2-3, with 8 bases matching TRBD2. Germline CDR1 and CDR2: MNHEY and SMNVEV (reference sequence). After removal of 0 bases from V and 13 bases from J, the junction contained 12 bases not matched to a gene. This CDR3 contains 15 residues. Here the CDR3 reads CASSLSRRGGAGEYF. The DNA of the CDR3 is TGTGCCAGCAGTTTATCTCGGAGGGGCGGAGCGGGAGAGTATTTT.

The chain couples TRBV28 to TRBJ1-5, with D possibly being TRBD1 (6 bases). The V gene lost 6 bases and the J gene lost 4 bases, with 22 bases spanning the gap. The CDR3 spans 17 residues. Germline CDR1 reads MDHEN; CDR2 reads SYDVKM. The CDR3 region is CASRSRDNNIINQPQHF. CDR3 DNA sequence: TGTGCCAGCAGGTCCCGGGACAACAACATTATAAATCAGCCCCAGCATTTT.

V usage is TRBV7-2 and J usage is TRBJ2-1; 7 bases match TRBD2. This CDR3 is 15 amino acids long. J lost 4 bases, V lost 0 bases, and 3 bases had no gene match. The germline V gene has CDR1 SGHTA and CDR2 FQGNSA. CDR3 sequence: CASSLAGGPYNEQFF. In DNA form, the CDR3 reads TGTGCCAGCAGCTTAGCGGGAGGGCCATACAATGAGCAGTTCTTC.

J is TRBJ2-1 and V is TRBV7-8; 12 positions match TRBD2. CDR1 is SGHVS and CDR2 is FQNEAQ in the germline V gene. V trimming: 1 base; J trimming: 10 bases; junction bases outside the gene matches: 5. This CDR3 has 15 amino acids. CDR3 bases: TGTGCCAGCAGCTTAGTAGTCACTAGCGGGAGGGAGCAGTTCTTC. It codes for CASSLVVTSGREQFF.

The chain uses TRBV9 and TRBJ2-1, with 8 bases matching TRBD1. Germline V gene sequence: CDR1 SGDLS, CDR2 YYNGEE. This CDR3 has 18 residues. J was trimmed by 0 bases and V by 5 bases; bases with no gene match: 13. In DNA, the CDR3 is TGTGCCAGCAGTGGCAAGGGACAGGTGATCCCCTCCTACAATGAGCAGTTCTTC. It specifies CASSGKGQVIPSYNEQFF.

The chain couples TRBV7-6 to TRBJ2-3; no clear D gene. The germline V and J ends were trimmed by 4 bases and 6 bases, with 8 bases remaining between them. Germline V gene sequence: CDR1 SGHVS, CDR2 FNYEAQ. The CDR3 has 12 amino acids. This CDR3 reads CASSSYLDTQYF. CDR3 bases: TGTGCCAGCAGCTCCTATCTGGATACGCAGTATTTT.

V is TRBV18 and J is TRBJ2-2; the match to TRBD2 covers 13 bases. J was trimmed by 5 bases and V by 1 base; bases with no gene match: 10. CDR3 size: 19 residues. Per germline, CDR1 KGHSH and CDR2 LQKENI. This chain's CDR3 is CASSPLLAGGIWSTGELFF. Written as DNA, the CDR3 is TGTGCCAGCTCACCACTACTAGCGGGAGGGATCTGGAGTACCGGGGAGCTGTTTTTT.

The chain combines TRBV7-2 with TRBJ2-1; perhaps TRBD2 as D (6 bases). The germline V and J ends were trimmed by 5 bases and 5 bases, with 13 bases remaining between them. Germline CDR1 reads SGHTA; CDR2 reads FQGNSA. The CDR3 contains 14 residues. The DNA for the CDR3 is TGTGCCAGCAGCCCCTGGGACTTCAACAATGAGCAGTTCTTC. This encodes CASSPWDFNNEQFF.